The rows below give T cell receptor beta chains drawn from one sample of a study of PD-1 blockade in mismatch repair-deficient tumors. The assay was immunoSEQ multiplex PCR, and TCRdb's table has in-frame clones only and misses some. This sample yields tens of thousands of clones, of which over 70% are seen a single time; roughly 2.8% belongs to the top ten. The specimen was peripheral blood, collected 12 weeks after starting pembrolizumab. The receptors shown here come from an adult with mismatch repair-deficient cancer. CDR3s include the opening cysteine and the closing phenylalanine or tryptophan. D genes are given only for firm matches. Rows may omit the clone size; those that give it use once, few, many or a size class.

>TRBV5-4|16|few|TRBJ2-2|.
CASSLGSPGNTGELFF
TGTGCCAGCAGCTTGGGTAGCCCGGGGAACACCGGGGAGCTGTTTTTT
>TRBV29-1|14|.|TRBJ2-3|TRBD2
CSVSAGEGTDTQYF
TGCAGCGTATCGGCGGGAGAAGGAACAGATACGCAGTATTTT
>TRBV5-5|17|.|TRBJ2-7|TRBD2
CASSLGLAGGPGYEQYF
TGTGCCAGCAGCTTGGGACTAGCGGGAGGGCCGGGGTACGAGCAGTACTTC
>TRBV5-5|15|.|TRBJ2-2|TRBD1
CASSPRDRVTGELFF
TGTGCCAGCAGCCCCCGGGACAGGGTGACCGGGGAGCTGTTTTTT
>TRBV5-1|14|.|TRBJ1-1|TRBD1
CASSEYSGGTEAFF
TGCGCCAGCAGCGAATATTCAGGGGGTACTGAAGCTTTCTTT
>TRBV7-9|14|.|TRBJ1-1|.
CASSLGQQNTEAFF
TGTGCCAGCAGCCTGGGACAACAAAACACTGAAGCTTTCTTT
>TRBV5-1|14|.|TRBJ2-7|TRBD1
CASSYLSGQYEQYF
TGCGCCAGCAGCTACCTTTCGGGACAGTACGAGCAGTACTTC
>TRBV5-1|15|.|TRBJ2-7|TRBD2
CASSTGLASLYEQYF
TGCGCCAGCAGCACTGGACTAGCGTCCCTCTACGAGCAGTACTTC
>TRBV28|11|once|TRBJ1-2|.
CASSRQYGYTF
TGTGCCAGCAGTAGGCAATATGGCTACACCTTC
>TRBV2|17|.|TRBJ2-6|TRBD1
CASSRGQASSGANVLTF
TGTGCCAGCAGCCGAGGACAGGCGAGCTCTGGGGCCAACGTCCTGACTTTC
>TRBV4-3|14|.|TRBJ1-1|.
CASSQGLGDTEAFF
TGCGCCAGCAGCCAAGGTCTAGGGGACACTGAAGCTTTCTTT
>TRBV7-3|13|.|TRBJ1-1|.
CASSPGPNTEAFF
TGTGCCAGCAGCCCCGGGCCTAACACTGAAGCTTTCTTT
>TRBV21-1|14|.|TRBJ1-1|.
CASSKTGGATEAFF
TGTGCCAGCAGCAAAACAGGGGGGGCCACTGAAGCTTTCTTT
>TRBV5-4|14|.|TRBJ1-1|.
CASSFRDGNTEAFF
TGTGCCAGCAGCTTCCGGGACGGGAACACTGAAGCTTTCTTT
>TRBV14|15|.|TRBJ1-4|TRBD1
CASSQGTGGQGKLFF
TGTGCCAGCAGCCAAGGCACGGGAGGACAGGGAAAACTGTTTTTT
>TRBV5-1|19|.|TRBJ2-1|TRBD2
CASSLGAASGRLSYNEQFF
TGCGCCAGCAGCTTGGGGGCGGCTAGCGGGCGTCTCTCCTACAATGAGCAGTTCTTC
>TRBV18|16|.|TRBJ2-1|TRBD2
CASSPFASGNQGEQFF
TGTGCCAGCTCACCCTTTGCTAGCGGGAACCAGGGTGAGCAGTTCTTC
>TRBV7-9|14|.|TRBJ2-5|TRBD1
CASSLGTGAETQYF
TGTGCCAGCAGCCTTGGGACAGGGGCAGAGACCCAGTACTTC
>TRBV11-2|15|once|TRBJ2-7|TRBD1
CASSSGTGGVYEQYF
TGTGCCAGCAGCTCCGGGACAGGGGGTGTCTACGAGCAGTACTTC
>TRBV21-1|15|.|TRBJ1-3|.
CASSKGTGQGNTIYF
TGTGCCAGCAGCAAAGGGACAGGGCAAGGAAACACCATATATTTT